This TCR beta chain is drawn from a study of blood T cell repertoires in COVID-19. Study at large: Some COVID-19 samples were acute and others convalescent; all came from the United States, Italy and Spain.

Some clones are missing from TCRdb's copy, which holds only in-frame ones; the method was immunoSEQ multiplex PCR. Of about 260,000 clones listed, 84% are singletons. The CDR3 consists of 13 residues. V lost 3 bases to trimming and J lost 7 bases, with 7 bases between them. What was sequenced was peripheral blood. This rearrangement joins TRBV12-3 or TRBV12-4 to TRBJ1-6; D gene ambiguous. The TCR sequence derives from a man in his fifties or sixties with acute or convalescent COVID-19. CDR3 amino acids: CASSFTLNSPLHF. The CDR3, as DNA: TGTGCCAGCAGTTTCACCCTAAATTCACCCCTCCACTTT.